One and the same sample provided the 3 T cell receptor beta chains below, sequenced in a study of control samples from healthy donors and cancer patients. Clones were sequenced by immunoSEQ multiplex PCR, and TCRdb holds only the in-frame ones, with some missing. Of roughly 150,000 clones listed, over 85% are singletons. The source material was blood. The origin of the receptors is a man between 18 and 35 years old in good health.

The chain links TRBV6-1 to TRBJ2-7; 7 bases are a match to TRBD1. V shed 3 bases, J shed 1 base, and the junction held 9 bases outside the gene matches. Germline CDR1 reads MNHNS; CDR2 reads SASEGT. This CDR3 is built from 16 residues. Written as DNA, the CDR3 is TGTGCCAGCAGTGAGATGGGACAGACGGCGTCCTACGAGCAGTACTTC. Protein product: CASSEMGQTASYEQYF.

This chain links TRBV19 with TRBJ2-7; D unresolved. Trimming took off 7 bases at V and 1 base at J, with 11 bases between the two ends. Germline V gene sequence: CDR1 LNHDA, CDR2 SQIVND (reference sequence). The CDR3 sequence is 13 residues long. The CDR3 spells CASTREGSYEQYF. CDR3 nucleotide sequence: TGTGCCAGTACTAGAGAAGGATCCTACGAGCAGTACTTC.

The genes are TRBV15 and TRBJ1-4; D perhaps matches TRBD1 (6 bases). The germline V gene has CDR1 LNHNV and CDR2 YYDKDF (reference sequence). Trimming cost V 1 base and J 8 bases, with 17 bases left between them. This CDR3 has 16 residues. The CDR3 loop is CATSRGGQSLREKLFF. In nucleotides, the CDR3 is TGTGCCACCAGCAGAGGAGGACAGTCACTACGGGAAAAACTGTTTTTT.